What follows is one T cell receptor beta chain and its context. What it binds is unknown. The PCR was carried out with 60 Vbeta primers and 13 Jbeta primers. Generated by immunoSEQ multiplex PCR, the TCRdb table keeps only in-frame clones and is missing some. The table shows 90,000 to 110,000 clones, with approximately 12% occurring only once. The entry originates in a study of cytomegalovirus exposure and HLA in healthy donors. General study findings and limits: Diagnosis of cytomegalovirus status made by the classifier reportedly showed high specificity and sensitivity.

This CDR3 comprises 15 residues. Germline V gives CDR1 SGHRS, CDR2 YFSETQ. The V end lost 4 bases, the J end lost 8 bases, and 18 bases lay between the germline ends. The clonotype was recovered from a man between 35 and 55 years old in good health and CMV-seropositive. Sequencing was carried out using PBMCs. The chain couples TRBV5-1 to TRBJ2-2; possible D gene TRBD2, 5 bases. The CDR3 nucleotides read TGCGCCAGCAGCCCGGGTCCGGCGGGTACGGGGGAGCTGTTTTTT. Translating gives CASSPGPAGTGELFF. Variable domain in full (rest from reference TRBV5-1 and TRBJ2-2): KAGVTQTPRYLIKTRGQQVTLSCSPISGHRSVSWYQQTPGQGLQFLFEYFSETQRNKGNFPGRFSGRQFSNSRSEMNVSTLELGDSALYLCASSPGPAGTGELFFGEGSRLTVL.